The following is a T cell receptor beta chain sequence with its context. Its antigen is unidentified. The data were taken from a study of cytomegalovirus exposure and HLA in healthy donors. The study's findings and limits: TCR beta V segments were, for the most part, productive about 87% or about 30% of the time in an earlier analysis. Among TCR beta chains of equal frequency, HLA-associated ones were more clonally expanded in a later analysis. Sequencing likely caused a cluster of highly shared sequence variants.

In the PCR, 60 Vbeta and 13 Jbeta primers were used. Clones were sequenced by immunoSEQ multiplex PCR, and TCRdb holds only the in-frame ones, with some missing. The sample yields 50,000 or so clones, of which the top ten take up approximately 6.5%. The CDR3 has 13 amino acids. Germline-derived CDR1 and CDR2 are SGHTA and FQGNSA. J lost 8 bases, V lost 2 bases, and 5 bases had no gene match. V usage is TRBV7-2 and J usage is TRBJ1-2, with 7 bases matching TRBD1. The sequencing input was PBMCs. This TCR came from a woman in her 40s in good health and CMV-seronegative. The CDR3 protein is CASSLRDREGYTF. The CDR3, as DNA: TGTGCCAGCAGCTTAAGAGACAGGGAGGGCTACACCTTC.